This is a list of T cell receptor beta chains from one sample in a study of cytomegalovirus exposure and HLA in healthy donors. Libraries were prepared by immunoSEQ multiplex PCR; TCRdb keeps only in-frame clonotypes and omits some of them. The sample shows over 200,000 clones, roughly 89% of them seen only once. Sequenced input: PBMCs. Source of these receptors: a woman aged 18-29 years in good health and CMV-seronegative. CDR3s include the opening cysteine and the closing phenylalanine or tryptophan. D genes are given only for firm matches. Part of the rows lack a size; the others show once, few, many or a class for expanded clones.

size,J,D,length,V,CDR3,DNA
NA,TRBJ2-2,NA,15,TRBV19,CASSIGGPVTGELFF,TGTGCCAGTAGTATTGGCGGGCCGGTCACCGGGGAGCTGTTTTTT
NA,TRBJ1-3,TRBD1,16,TRBV30,CAWRQPGQGHRNTIYF,TGTGCCTGGAGGCAACCGGGACAGGGTCATAGAAACACCATATATTTT
NA,TRBJ2-6,NA,15,TRBV30,CAWAGEWAGANVLTF,TGTGCCTGGGCAGGGGAATGGGCTGGGGCCAACGTCCTGACTTTC
NA,TRBJ1-1,TRBD1,14,TRBV10-1,CASGGQETNTEAFF,TGCGCCAGCGGAGGACAGGAAACGAACACTGAAGCTTTCTTT
once,TRBJ2-6,NA,17,TRBV21-1,CASSKSNHQAGANVLTF,TGTGCCAGCAGCAAATCAAACCATCAGGCAGGGGCCAACGTCCTGACTTTC
once,TRBJ2-1,NA,13,TRBV19,CASSIVRGNEQFF,TGTGCCAGTAGTATAGTTCGGGGGAATGAGCAGTTCTTC
NA,TRBJ2-3,NA,16,TRBV7-2,CASSLERASALPTQYF,TGTGCCAGCAGCTTAGAGAGGGCTAGCGCGCTTCCGACGCAGTATTTT
NA,TRBJ2-2,NA,17,TRBV5-6,CASSHLIAGEATGELFF,TGTGCCAGCAGCCACCTCATTGCCGGAGAAGCCACCGGGGAGCTGTTTTTT
NA,TRBJ2-7,NA,13,TRBV14,CASSQGQVVEQYF,TGTGCCAGCAGCCAAGGACAGGTGGTCGAGCAGTACTTC
NA,TRBJ2-1,NA,11,TRBV2,CALGGGNEQFF,TGTGCCCTAGGGGGTGGCAATGAGCAGTTCTTC
once,TRBJ2-1,NA,14,TRBV10-1,CASSLAGRRNEQFF,TGCGCCAGCAGCCTTGCTGGGAGAAGGAATGAGCAGTTCTTC
NA,TRBJ2-5,TRBD2,18,TRBV4-3,CASSPGGTSGRGGETQYF,TGCGCCAGCAGCCCCGGAGGAACTAGCGGGAGAGGGGGGGAGACCCAGTACTTC
NA,TRBJ2-5,NA,12,TRBV7-9,CASSLTPKTQYF,TGTGCCAGCAGCTTAACTCCAAAGACCCAGTACTTC
NA,TRBJ2-1,TRBD2,19,TRBV7-6,CASSLDPGLAGGAYNEQFF,TGTGCCAGCAGCTTAGATCCGGGACTAGCGGGGGGGGCCTACAATGAGCAGTTCTTC
NA,TRBJ2-7,TRBD1,12,TRBV28,CASSQGAYEQYF,TGTGCCAGCAGCCAGGGGGCCTACGAGCAGTACTTC
few,TRBJ2-3,TRBD2,17,TRBV4-3,CASSPMASAGGVDTQYF,TGCGCCAGCAGCCCCATGGCATCCGCGGGAGGGGTGGATACGCAGTATTTT